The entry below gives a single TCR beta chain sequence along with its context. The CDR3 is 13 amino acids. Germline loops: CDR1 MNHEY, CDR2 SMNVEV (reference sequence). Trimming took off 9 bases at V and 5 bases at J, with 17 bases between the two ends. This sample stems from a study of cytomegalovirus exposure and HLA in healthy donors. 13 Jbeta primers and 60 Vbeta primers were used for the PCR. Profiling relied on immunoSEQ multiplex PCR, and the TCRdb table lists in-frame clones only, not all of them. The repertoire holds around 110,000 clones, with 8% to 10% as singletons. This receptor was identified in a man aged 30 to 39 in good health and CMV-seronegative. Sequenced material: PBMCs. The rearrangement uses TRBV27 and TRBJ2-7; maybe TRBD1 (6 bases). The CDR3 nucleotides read TGTGCCAGGCAGGACTGGGGGCCCCACGAGCAGTACTTC. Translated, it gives CARQDWGPHEQYF.